Sequencing of this T cell receptor (beta chain) was carried out in a study of cytomegalovirus exposure and HLA in healthy donors (dated by TCRdb to 2017 to 2019). With respect to the entire study: In an earlier analysis of 550 to 750 of the donors, less than 350 Gb of sequence data and 120 million or so unique TCR beta sequences from 150 million to 200 million T cells were reported. Roughly 320 gigabases of sequencing data and approximately 91 million unique TCR sequences made up an early release that covered about 640 HLA-typed donors. Among the roughly 370 genotyped donors, about 83% belonged to the genetic ancestry cluster associated with self-reported Caucasian donors. The study aimed to test whether cataloging public T cell receptors could reveal signatures of past pathogen exposure. The T cell repertoires of 670 or so subjects were profiled by immunosequencing and related to cytomegalovirus serostatus. A separate validation cohort of some 130 different subjects was used in addition to the approximately 700-subject first cohort. To predict cytomegalovirus infection status, the study combined high-throughput TCR immunosequencing, statistical association of individual TCRs with disease status, and machine learning. To study patterns of TCR occurrence, a later analysis re-analyzed previously published TCR beta repertoires from 666 donors and added high-resolution HLA genotyping. In the later analysis, no new phenotypic data were used to find candidate immune exposures; instead, reliance was placed on TCR beta sequences and their occurrence across donors. An earlier analysis of 587 of the donors used high-throughput TCR beta sequencing to judge whether each TCR beta V gene segment behaved as functional or pseudogenic. Donor age, sex, ethnicity and CMV serostatus were compiled together with the repertoire data. A later genetic analysis took genome-wide SNP genotypes for about three fifths of the 666 donors and used that subset as a discovery cohort. Every repertoire in the discovery cohort had been generated on one and the same sequencing platform. HLA typing covered class I and class II loci at four-digit resolution. Typing coverage varied by locus: 629-630 donors for A, B, C, DRB1 and DQB1; roughly 500 for DQA1; some 610 for DPA1; 400 to 480 for DPB1. Several DR-DQ haplotypes were treated as single units for association and clustering because of strong linkage in the cohort. On average, roughly 250,000 unique TCR beta nucleotide sequences were sequenced per donor among some 420 genotyped donors of the cohort, with approximately 18% of those sequences being non-productive.

The cohort comprised around 700 healthy bone marrow donors. Cohort members were all nominally healthy when sampled, although unrecorded immune exposures were likely present. The donor was CMV seropositive and belonged to the group of about 290 seropositive cohort members. A peripheral blood sample was provided by each donor, and peripheral blood mononuclear cells were used for TCR beta sequencing. Genomic DNA extraction from the blood cell samples was performed with the Qiagen DNeasy Blood Extraction Kit. To prepare the library, the immunoSEQ multiplex PCR assay was applied. For the multiplex PCR, a mixture combining 60 forward primers for TCR Vbeta segments and 13 reverse primers for TCR Jbeta segments was used. The CDR3 region of rearranged TCR beta genes was amplified from genomic DNA by a multiplex PCR assay. The amplified TCR beta libraries were sequenced on the Illumina HiSeq System as 87-base-pair reads. The study's own analysis went as follows. A later analysis tallied 70 million to 100 million unique TCR beta chains across the approximately 670 repertoires, and about 10 million of those chains were shared by two or more donors. To remove PCR and sequencing errors, raw reads were error-corrected and collapsed into unique sequences using a nearest-neighbor algorithm that merged closely related sequences. Alignment of CDR3 sequences to IMGT reference sequences was used to assign V, D and J gene segments. Each retained sequence needed at least a six-nucleotide match to both a V gene segment and a J gene segment. A rearrangement was called productive if the CDR3 had no stop codons and remained in frame with V and J, and every other rearrangement was called non-productive. Following IMGT convention, CDR3 was defined as the stretch from the second conserved V-encoded cysteine to the conserved J-encoded phenylalanine. The earlier analysis of about 570 of the donors excluded any sequence lacking an unambiguous match to a single V gene segment. In an earlier analysis of roughly 600 of the donors, a V segment was called functional when productive rearrangements were above 56.7%, and segregating when the standard deviation between donors exceeded 5%. A statistical classification framework was built to diagnose cytomegalovirus status from the catalog of TCR beta chain sequences. In a later analysis, TCR nucleotide sequences were compared against IMGT/GENE-DB human TR gene sequences so that V and J genes could be assigned. Using the TCRdist pipeline, a later analysis assigned CDR3 sequences along with most-parsimonious VDJ recombination scenarios. In a later analysis, each TCR beta chain was defined by its CDR3 amino acid sequence together with its V-gene family, and reads lacking a unique V-gene family were excluded. A later analysis removed roughly 590 highly shared, low-generation-probability nucleotide sequences to deal with suspected cross-contamination and a sequencing artifact. For each public chain, a later analysis derived a clonal expansion index from normalized ranks of inferred template counts within each repertoire. In a later analysis, generation probabilities were computed with a VDJ recombination model fitted to out-of-frame rearrangements, and the resulting probabilities were checked against IGoR. Hypergeometric tests were used in a later analysis to score TCR-TCR, TCR-HLA and TCR-CMV co-occurrence, with a repertoire-size bias correction applied to the TCR pairs. A later analysis estimated false discovery rates by permuting HLA or CMV assignments 20 times. A later analysis grouped co-occurring TCRs with DBSCAN, adding TCRdist sequence similarity when clustering within HLA-allele-positive subsets. Co-occurrence clustering excluded repertoires with fewer than 30,000 or more than 120,000 public chains, plus five with anomalous nucleotide sharing. Imported from immuneACCESS, the table was reduced by TCRdb to in-frame sequences with V and J called. These copies leave out some clones; in studies compared against another copy, an unresolved V gene accounts for under half, and the cause of the remainder is not known. D and trimming were read from the DNA, whereas the V and J calls and clone size are those reported in that table. Within this sample are roughly 77,000 clones, with 67% of them counted one time only. Together, the top ten hold approximately 7% of the sample.

The V end loses 2 bases and the J end loses 0 bases, and a stretch of 9 bases separates them. CDR1 and CDR2 are drawn from the germline V gene: MNHEY, SVGAGI. The CDR3 contains 15 residues, cysteine and phenylalanine counted. Only CDR3 DNA remains: 45 bases, in frame from the first base. Here is what the overall study found, with its caveats: In a later analysis, HLA-associated TCR beta chains were found to be more clonally expanded and to have lower generation probabilities than equally common non-associated chains. Most CMV-associated TCR beta chains appeared to be HLA-restricted in a later analysis, and the HLA associations seemed to be driven largely by CMV exposure. In an earlier analysis of fewer than 700 of the donors, most TCR beta V segments appeared in productive rearrangements about 87% or about 30% of the time, broadly matching IMGT annotations. A later analysis reported that several top co-occurrence clusters appeared linked to parvovirus B19, influenza, CMV and Epstein-Barr virus. In a later analysis, more than 15,000 TCR beta sequences were associated with specific HLA alleles at a false discovery rate of 0.05. A later genetic analysis associated a missense DCLRE1C variant with V-gene and J-gene trimming of TCR beta chains, and an independent cohort replicated the association. In a later genetic analysis, fewer N-insertions in productive TCRs were reported among donors in an Asian-associated ancestry cluster than the approximately 670-donor mean. Linkage disequilibrium might explain the correlated functional status among segregating V segments, but an unknown experimental factor could not be excluded. When HLA alleles, especially DR and DQ, strongly co-occurred, TCR associations were difficult to assign to individual alleles. The study gave a list of 150 to 200 TCR beta chains associated with cytomegalovirus. Some IMGT-functional V segments, including TRBV6-2 and TRBV6-3, could not be told apart with the 87-base-pair reads, so those segments were excluded. Because counts were too low, around 18 rarely observed V segments, including chromosome 9 orphons, were left out of the earlier analysis of 500 to 750 of the donors. In vitro tests confirmed that a few of the cytomegalovirus-associated TCR beta chains recognize cytomegalovirus antigens. Roughly uniform sequencing depth across donors was assumed in presence/absence analyses, although this assumption may not hold. Most TCR sequences were seen in very few donors, while some public TCRs were found in many individuals. In this cohort, only TCR beta chains were sequenced, and detectable features were limited by the absence of alpha or paired-chain data. In both the original and validation cohorts, the classifier was reported to diagnose cytomegalovirus status with high specificity and sensitivity. The sequencing pipeline was judged likely to have produced a cluster of highly shared sequence variants as a technical artifact. Because HLA typing was missing for some donors at each locus, association tests included only the typed subset. According to a later analysis, TCR association rates differed among HLA loci, with DRB1 alleles showing the most associated TCRs and HLA-C alleles showing the fewest. A further reported finding was that TCR beta sequences accurately predicted the HLA-A and HLA-B alleles for most subjects in the first cohort. It was suggested by the authors that the approach could potentially be generalized to other disease states and immunological phenotypes. For the cohort, immune exposure information was limited to CMV serostatus.

In regard to this clone: Its antigen target is currently unknown. Nothing much larger sits one base from this clone, and base qualities are not available.

Sequencing input: PBMCs. This chain joins TRBV6-5 to TRBJ2-3; tentative D gene TRBD1, with 6 bases matching. The sequence came from a woman aged 50 to 60 in good health and CMV-seropositive. The CDR3: CASSYDRLSTDTQYF. The bases are TGTGCCAGCAGTTACGACAGGTTAAGCACAGATACGCAGTATTTT.